This T cell receptor (beta chain) was recovered during a study of cytomegalovirus exposure and HLA in healthy donors. For the study at large: A later analysis reported the 95 to 150 validation repertoires used the same platform as the 666 first-cohort repertoires.

The V and J ends lost 5 bases and 4 bases, in that order; junction bases with no gene match: 12. CDR1 is MDHEN and CDR2 is SYDVKM in the germline V gene. The CDR3 has 17 residues. While the first cohort had fewer than 850 subjects, the donors belonged to the separate validation cohort of over a hundred subjects. Produced via immunoSEQ multiplex PCR; TCRdb's table is partial and in-frame only. The data contain 60,000 to 85,000 clones, about 93% of them singletons. The chain uses TRBV28 and TRBJ1-3; 9 bases fit TRBD1. The origin of this receptor is a man aged 18 to 30 in good health and CMV-seropositive. The sample taken for sequencing was PBMCs. The CDR3 loop is CASSQQAQGAEGNTIYF. CDR3 DNA: TGTGCCAGCAGTCAACAAGCACAGGGGGCGGAAGGAAACACCATATATTTT.